A selection of T cell receptor beta chains follows, all from one sample in a study of STAT5B mutations in CD4+ large granular lymphocyte leukemia. Assay used: immunoSEQ multiplex PCR; TCRdb lists only in-frame clones, some missing. This table holds approximately 20,000 clones, 65% to 85% found once. The sample consisted of CD4+ T cells from blood buffy coats. Every receptor here comes from a human donor in good health. Both conserved end residues are part of each CDR3. Fields, in order: J gene, clone size, V gene, D gene, CDR3 protein, CDR3 DNA. A D gene is named only where the DNA matches it firmly. Not all rows give a size; the values are once, few, many and, for expanded clones, a class.

>TRBJ2-7|.|TRBV27|.
CASSLLGSEYEQYF
TGTGCCAGCAGTTTACTGGGAAGCGAGTACGAGCAGTACTTC
>TRBJ1-2|.|TRBV4-1|.
CASSQGQVTNYGYTF
TGCGCCAGCAGCCAAGGGCAGGTGACTAACTATGGCTACACCTTC
>TRBJ2-7|.|TRBV11-2|TRBD2
CASSLGGTSDYEQYF
TGTGCCAGCAGCTTAGGCGGGACTAGCGACTACGAGCAGTACTTC
>TRBJ2-4|.|TRBV6-6|.
CASGNREKNIQYF
TGTGCCAGCGGTAACAGGGAAAAAAACATTCAGTACTTC
>TRBJ2-3|.|TRBV5-6|TRBD2
CASSTGLGESTDTQYF
TGTGCCAGCAGCACCGGACTAGGGGAGAGCACAGATACGCAGTATTTT
>TRBJ2-3|.|TRBV19|TRBD1
CASSKGGRSTDTQYF
TGTGCCAGTAGTAAAGGGGGCCGGAGCACAGATACGCAGTATTTT
>TRBJ1-2|few|TRBV14|.
CASSPTKGNYGYTF
TGTGCCAGCAGCCCAACCAAGGGTAACTATGGCTACACCTTC
>TRBJ1-5|.|TRBV30|.
CAWSNGNEPQHF
TGTGCCTGGAGTAACGGGAATGAGCCCCAGCATTTT
>TRBJ1-1|few|TRBV15|.
CATSRETGMNTEAFF
TGTGCCACCAGCAGAGAAACGGGAATGAACACTGAAGCTTTCTTT
>TRBJ2-7|.|TRBV6-4|TRBD2
CASSDGSGGSYEQYF
TGTGCCAGCAGTGATGGTAGCGGGGGATCTTACGAGCAGTACTTC
>TRBJ1-1|.|TRBV6-1|.
CASSAGPNTEAFF
TGTGCCAGTTCGGCCGGACCTAACACTGAAGCTTTCTTT
>TRBJ1-2|.|TRBV6-1|.
CASKERGGGYTF
TGTGCCAGCAAGGAGAGAGGAGGTGGCTACACCTTC
>TRBJ2-7|.|TRBV28|TRBD2
CASGTSGNHEQYF
TGTGCCAGCGGGACTAGCGGGAACCACGAGCAGTACTTC
>TRBJ2-7|once|TRBV30|.
CAWSSRRLGEQYF
TGTGCCTGGAGTTCAAGGCGCCTAGGCGAGCAGTACTTC
>TRBJ1-2|once|TRBV2|.
CASLVQGEVGYTF
TGTGCCTCACTGGTACAGGGAGAGGTTGGCTACACCTTC
>TRBJ1-3|.|TRBV7-2|.
CASSLTGGGNTIYF
TGTGCCAGCAGCCTGACGGGAGGTGGAAACACCATATATTTT
>TRBJ2-1|.|TRBV18|TRBD2
CASSQTSGAYNEQFF
TGTGCCAGCTCACAAACTAGCGGGGCGTACAATGAGCAGTTCTTC
>TRBJ2-1|.|TRBV10-1|.
CASSRDASSYNEQFF
TGCGCCAGCAGCCGGGACGCGAGCTCCTACAATGAGCAGTTCTTC
>TRBJ2-5|.|TRBV5-1|TRBD2
CASSPTTSGRGETQYF
TGCGCCAGCAGCCCAACTACTAGCGGGAGGGGAGAGACCCAGTACTTC
>TRBJ1-1|.|TRBV30|.
CAWIQGGRPEAFF
TGTGCCTGGATTCAGGGCGGGAGGCCTGAAGCTTTCTTT
>TRBJ2-5|.|TRBV27|.
CASSGAVGHRWEQYF
TGTGCCAGCAGTGGGGCTGTGGGACACCGTTGGGAGCAGTACTTC
>TRBJ1-5|once|TRBV2|TRBD1
CASNSGTGNNQPQHF
TGTGCCAGCAATTCAGGGACAGGGAATAATCAGCCCCAGCATTTT
>TRBJ1-1|.|TRBV9|.
CASSTSPNTEAFF
TGTGCCAGCAGCACCAGTCCGAACACTGAAGCTTTCTTT
>TRBJ2-3|.|TRBV19|.
CASSIFDTQYF
TGTGCCAGTAGTATATTCGATACGCAGTATTTT
>TRBJ1-5|.|TRBV19|.
CASTNTGKQPQHF
TGTGCCAGTACAAATACAGGGAAACAGCCCCAGCATTTT
>TRBJ1-2|.|TRBV6-1|TRBD1
CASNPGTGMKYGYTF
TGTGCCAGCAACCCCGGGACAGGAATGAAATATGGCTACACCTTC
>TRBJ1-1|.|TRBV27|.
CASSLSGDTEAFF
TGTGCCAGCAGTTTATCAGGGGACACTGAAGCTTTCTTT
>TRBJ2-6|.|TRBV29-1|.
CSATSGANVLTF
TGCAGCGCCACCTCTGGGGCCAACGTCCTGACTTTC
>TRBJ2-1|.|TRBV4-1|.
CATARPEAVEQFF
TGCGCCACCGCAAGGCCGGAGGCGGTCGAGCAGTTCTTC
>TRBJ2-3|once|TRBV9|TRBD2
CASSVGGGSTDTQYF
TGTGCCAGCAGCGTCGGGGGAGGGAGCACAGATACGCAGTATTTT
>TRBJ1-1|few|TRBV7-9|.
CASSLDRGRGEAFF
TGTGCCAGCAGCTTAGATAGAGGGAGGGGTGAAGCTTTCTTT
>TRBJ1-2|.|TRBV29-1|.
CSVDDANYGYTF
TGCAGCGTTGATGATGCTAACTATGGCTACACCTTC
>TRBJ2-1|.|TRBV5-4|.
CASSFAGGYNEQFF
TGTGCCAGCAGCTTCGCAGGGGGGTACAATGAGCAGTTCTTC
>TRBJ1-2|once|TRBV25-1|.
CASQSEGYGYTF
TGTGCCAGCCAAAGCGAGGGCTATGGCTACACCTTC
>TRBJ2-3|.|TRBV7-2|.
CASSSGVRTSTDTQYF
TGTGCCAGCAGCTCGGGGGTCAGAACTAGCACAGATACGCAGTATTTT
>TRBJ2-3|once|TRBV11-2|TRBD2
CASSLGASGTTDTQYF
TGTGCCAGCAGCTTAGGGGCTAGCGGGACGACAGATACGCAGTATTTT
>TRBJ2-7|.|TRBV11-3|TRBD1
CASSAGQGSYEQYF
TGTGCCAGCAGCGCCGGACAGGGGTCCTACGAGCAGTACTTC
>TRBJ1-4|.|TRBV4-2|.
CASSQDKVESGKKLFF
TGTGCCAGCAGCCAAGATAAGGTGGAGTCCGGGAAAAAACTGTTTTTT
>TRBJ2-5|few|TRBV19|.
CASSLQGTETQYF
TGTGCCAGTAGTCTGCAGGGAACGGAGACCCAGTACTTC
>TRBJ1-1|once|TRBV10-3|.
CAISEAPNTEAFF
TGTGCCATCAGTGAGGCCCCGAACACTGAAGCTTTCTTT